The 2 T cell receptor beta chains below were found in one sample sequenced in a study of Tregs in tolerant kidney transplant recipients. The table came from immunoSEQ multiplex PCR; TCRdb's copy has only in-frame clones and leaves some out. The profile shows about 100,000 clones, around 91% of them singletons. The sample consisted of CD4+ T cells from blood, taken before the transplant. These receptors all come from a human donor who received a combined kidney and bone marrow transplant.

This clone was observed a single time. The chain is built from TRBV6-1 and TRBJ2-7; 9 bases align to TRBD1. From germline, CDR1 is MNHNS and CDR2 SASEGT. The CDR3 covers 15 residues. V lost 1 base to trimming and J lost 1 base; unmatched junction nucleotides: 2. CDR3 protein: CASSEGGQGSYEQYF. DNA of the CDR3: TGTGCCAGCAGTGAAGGGGGACAGGGTTCCTACGAGCAGTACTTC.

The V call is TRBV2, the J call TRBJ1-1; no definite D call. The germline V and J ends were trimmed by 7 bases and 10 bases, with 10 bases remaining between them. The CDR3 runs 10 residues. The germline V gene has CDR1 SNHLY and CDR2 FYNNEI. CDR3 amino acids: CASISLGAFF. CDR3 nucleotides: TGTGCCAGCATAAGCCTCGGAGCTTTCTTT. Full variable domain (rest looked up from reference TRBV2 and TRBJ1-1): EPEVTQTPSHQVTQMGQEVILRCVPISNHLYFYWYRQILGQKVEFLVSFYNNEISEKSEIFDDQFSVERPDGSNFTLKIRSTKLEDSAMYFCASISLGAFFGQGTRLTVV.